These 23 T cell receptor beta chains share one sample of origin, sequenced in a study of cytomegalovirus exposure and HLA in healthy donors. Researchers ran the PCR with 60 Vbeta and 13 Jbeta primers. Only in-frame clones appear in the TCRdb table, and some are missing; sequencing was by immunoSEQ multiplex PCR. The data include under 95,000 clones; the top ten clones carry 0.5% to 0.65%. Source material: PBMCs. The receptors come from a man aged 45-65 years in good health and CMV-seronegative.

The chain uses TRBV18 and TRBJ2-1, with D possibly being TRBD2 (6 bases). Germline assignment: CDR1 KGHSH and CDR2 LQKENI. V was cut by 3 bases and J by 7 bases, with 13 bases left in between. CDR3 length: 14 amino acids. As DNA, the CDR3 is TGTGCCAGCTCACCCCCGGCGGGGACGAATGAGCAGTTCTTC. Translation: CASSPPAGTNEQFF.

With respect to this clone: Other DNA sequences in this specimen translate into the identical CDR3. The chain recombines TRBV5-1 with TRBJ2-5, with 7 bases fitting TRBD2. With V trimmed by 4 bases and J by 3 bases, 9 bases remained unmatched. From germline, CDR1 is SGHRS and CDR2 YFSETQ. The CDR3 extends over 15 amino acids. CDR3 in DNA: TGCGCCAGCAGCCTAGGCGGGGGTGGAGAAGAGACCCAGTACTTC. It specifies CASSLGGGGEETQYF.

This chain links TRBV28 with TRBJ2-3; 10 nucleotides align to TRBD2. The ends lost 7 bases at V and 3 bases at J; junction bases unmatched: 4. This CDR3 comprises 14 residues. Germline values: CDR1 MDHEN, CDR2 SYDVKM. CDR3 sequence: CASKSGGATDTQYF. The DNA of the CDR3 is TGTGCCAGCAAGAGCGGGGGGGCGACAGATACGCAGTATTTT.

The chain is built from TRBV19 and TRBJ2-2, with TRBD1 identical over 7 bases. The germline V gene has CDR1 LNHDA and CDR2 SQIVND (reference sequence). V gave up 6 bases and J gave up 4 bases; unmatched junction bases: 8. This CDR3 has 15 amino acids. CDR3 sequence (DNA): TGTGCCAGTAGGAGACAGGGCACTTCCACCGGGGAGCTGTTTTTT. Residues: CASRRQGTSTGELFF.

The chain joins TRBV18 to TRBJ1-6; 9 positions match TRBD1. Unmatched junction bases numbered 8, after V lost 2 bases and J lost 9 bases. This CDR3 has 16 amino acids. Germline V gene lookup returns CDR1 KGHSH and CDR2 LQKENI. The CDR3 DNA reads as TGTGCCAGCTCACCAGCACAGGGGGCGTTGAGTTCACCCCTCCACTTT. It encodes CASSPAQGALSSPLHF. The variable domain in full, with the rest retrieved from reference TRBV18 and TRBJ1-6, is NAGVMQNPRHLVRRRGQEARLRCSPMKGHSHVYWYRQLPEEGLKFMVYLQKENIIDESGMPKERFSAEFPKEGPSILRIQQVVRGDSAAYFCASSPAQGALSSPLHFGNGTRLTVT.

The gene calls are TRBV19 and TRBJ1-3, with a possible D match to TRBD1 (6 bases). The CDR3 contains 14 residues. The germline gives CDR1 LNHDA, CDR2 SQIVND (reference sequence). V lost 5 bases to trimming and J lost 0 bases, with 8 bases between them. Here the CDR3 DNA reads TGTGCCAGTAGTTCGGACAGCTCTGGAAACACCATATATTTT. This gives the protein CASSSDSSGNTIYF.

As DNA, the CDR3 is TGTGCCAGCAGCTTATATTTTTCGGGGGGGACCTACGAGCAGTACTTC. Translation: CASSLYFSGGTYEQYF. The chain employs TRBV7-9 and TRBJ2-7; 8 nucleotides line up with TRBD2. J was trimmed by 2 bases and V by 2 bases; bases with no gene match: 8. Germline values: CDR1 SEHNR, CDR2 FQNEAQ (reference sequence). The CDR3 totals 16 residues.

This chain connects TRBV4-3 to TRBJ2-7, with 11 nucleotides matching TRBD2. The V gene end was trimmed by 0 bases and the J gene end by 4 bases; junction bases not matched to a gene: 5. Germline V lookup: CDR1 LGHNA, CDR2 YSLEER. The CDR3 length is 16 residues. The CDR3 nucleotides are TGCGCCAGCAGCCAAGATCGGGCTAGCGGGGGGTACGAGCAGTACTTC. Its protein is CASSQDRASGGYEQYF.

The chain uses TRBV6-5 and TRBJ2-2; 7 positions match TRBD1. Per germline, CDR1 MNHEY and CDR2 SVGAGI. V gave up 5 bases and J gave up 4 bases; unmatched junction bases: 7. This CDR3 has 15 residues. CDR3 protein: CASSANRGGTGELFF. The CDR3 bases are TGTGCCAGCAGTGCAAACAGGGGCGGCACCGGGGAGCTGTTTTTT.

The J gene is TRBJ1-5, the V gene TRBV4-3, with a possible D match to TRBD1 (5 bases). V was pared by 0 bases and J by 7 bases, with 10 bases between. CDR1 is LGHNA and CDR2 is YSLEER in the germline V gene. This CDR3 is 14 amino acids long. CDR3 amino acids: CASSQDRVNQPQHF. As DNA, the CDR3 is TGCGCCAGCAGCCAAGACAGGGTTAACCAGCCCCAGCATTTT.

The chain uses TRBV29-1 and TRBJ1-4, with TRBD1 as a possible D gene (6 bases). Trimming removed 4 bases at V and 4 bases at J, with 10 bases between. In germline, CDR1 is SQVTM, CDR2 ANQGSEA. The CDR3 is 13 amino acids. Here the CDR3 reads CSVGGQLNEKLFF. CDR3 coding DNA: TGCAGCGTTGGAGGACAGCTTAATGAAAAACTGTTTTTT.

The chain has TRBV28 and TRBJ1-5, with 8 bases lining up with TRBD1. The V gene end was trimmed by 3 bases and the J gene end by 7 bases; junction bases not matched to a gene: 5. The CDR3 spans 14 residues. In germline, CDR1 is MDHEN, CDR2 SYDVKM. The DNA of the CDR3 is TGTGCCAGCAGTTTCCCGACAGGGGCGCAGCCCCAGCATTTT. Translated, it gives CASSFPTGAQPQHF.

The rearrangement links TRBV13 to TRBJ1-4, with D possibly being TRBD1 (6 bases). This CDR3 is 14 amino acids long. The V end was cut by 5 bases, the J end by 4 bases, with 11 bases between. Germline V gene data show CDR1 as PRHDT and CDR2 as FYEKMQ (reference sequence). CDR3 in amino acids: CASSPDRRNEKLFF. DNA for the CDR3: TGTGCCAGCAGCCCTGACAGGCGTAATGAAAAACTGTTTTTT.

The rearrangement joins TRBV7-6 to TRBJ2-2, with D tentatively TRBD1 (6 bases). This CDR3 has 18 residues. Germline lookup yields CDR1 SGHVS and CDR2 FNYEAQ. Trimming shortened V by 4 bases and J by 0 bases, and 18 bases separated the two germline ends. The CDR3 DNA reads as TGTGCCAGCAGCTACCCCGTTGGGACACTCGCGAACACCGGGGAGCTGTTTTTT. Its translation is CASSYPVGTLANTGELFF.

This sequence joins TRBV18 and TRBJ2-3; D is undetermined. Between the trimmed V and J ends, which lost 2 bases and 0 bases, there was a span of 9 bases. Looked up from germline, CDR1 is KGHSH and CDR2 is LQKENI. This CDR3 has 15 residues. The CDR3 reads CASSPAVGSTDTQYF. CDR3 bases: TGTGCCAGCTCACCAGCCGTCGGGAGCACAGATACGCAGTATTTT.

The chain uses TRBV5-1 and TRBJ1-2, with D maybe TRBD1 (5 bases). The germline CDR1 and CDR2 sequences are SGHRS and YFSETQ. Trimming took off 6 bases at V and 3 bases at J, with 9 bases between the two ends. This CDR3 has 12 amino acids. The CDR3 nucleotides read TGCGCCAGCAAGTTAGGGGACTATGGCTACACCTTC. It codes for CASKLGDYGYTF.

The chain links TRBV27 to TRBJ2-7, with D possibly TRBD1 on 6 matching bases. Germline loops: CDR1 MNHEY, CDR2 SMNVEV (reference sequence). The CDR3 contains 15 residues. Trimming cost V 4 bases and J 3 bases, with 16 bases left between them. CDR3 nucleotides: TGTGCCAGCAGTTCGACAGGTTCCACCTACTACGAGCAGTACTTC. This sequence encodes CASSSTGSTYYEQYF.

The chain couples TRBV7-9 to TRBJ2-1; TRBD1 matches at 11 bases. Germline lookup yields CDR1 SEHNR and CDR2 FQNEAQ (reference sequence). V shed 5 bases and J 8 bases; nucleotides not matched to a gene: 8. This CDR3 is built from 15 residues. CDR3 loop: CASSPRDRGRDEQFF. CDR3 nucleotides: TGTGCCAGCAGCCCCCGGGACAGGGGGAGGGATGAGCAGTTCTTC. Drawing the rest from reference TRBV7-9 and TRBJ2-1, the complete variable domain is DTGVSQNPRHKITKRGQNVTFRCDPISEHNRLYWYRQTLGQGPEFLTYFQNEAQLEKSRLLSDRFSAERPKGSFSTLEIQRTEQGDSAMYLCASSPRDRGRDEQFFGPGTRLTVL.

The V gene is TRBV7-9, the J gene TRBJ2-1; TRBD2 matches at 10 bases. V lost 3 bases and J lost 9; bases outside the gene matches: 5. Per the germline V gene, CDR1 is SEHNR and CDR2 is FQNEAQ (reference sequence). This CDR3 has 14 residues. The CDR3 DNA is TGTGCCAGCAGCTTCTCTAGCGGGGGCATTGAGCAGTTCTTC. Amino acid sequence: CASSFSSGGIEQFF.

The chain couples TRBV6-1 to TRBJ2-7, with D tentatively TRBD1 (6 bases). CDR1 and CDR2 from the germline V gene are MNHNS and SASEGT. Trimming removed 1 base from V and 3 bases from J, with 7 bases in between. This CDR3 spans 13 amino acids. Here the CDR3 reads CASSEVQGYEQYF. The CDR3 DNA is TGTGCCAGCAGTGAAGTACAGGGCTACGAGCAGTACTTC.

This chain joins TRBV27 and TRBJ1-5, with a tentative D call TRBD1 (5 bases). Germline CDR1 and CDR2: MNHEY and SMNVEV (reference sequence). Trimming left V 4 bases short and J 2 bases short, with 15 bases between. The CDR3 contains 16 residues. The CDR3 spells CASSYRRVNGNQPQHF. The CDR3 DNA follows: TGTGCCAGCAGTTACCGCAGGGTTAATGGCAATCAGCCCCAGCATTTT.

This chain links TRBV19 with TRBJ2-7, with D unresolved. This CDR3 contains 14 residues. The V gene lost 3 bases and the J gene lost 0 bases, with 9 bases spanning the gap. Looked up from germline, CDR1 is LNHDA and CDR2 is SQIVND (reference sequence). The CDR3 loop is CASSIVESSYEQYF. The CDR3 DNA reads TGTGCCAGTAGTATCGTAGAGTCCTCCTACGAGCAGTACTTC.

Worth noting for this clone: One junction end disagrees with the germline gene, perhaps due to a read error. CDR3 nucleotides: TGCAGTGGTAGAGTAAACTACGAGCAGTACTTC. This codes for CSGRVNYEQYF. The V and J genes are TRBV20-1 and TRBJ2-7; D not resolved. This CDR3 contains 11 residues. Germline V gene lookup returns CDR1 DFQATT and CDR2 SNEGSKA (reference sequence).